These T cell receptor beta chains were read from a single sample in a study of cytomegalovirus exposure and HLA in healthy donors. TCRdb's table, derived via immunoSEQ multiplex PCR, lists solely in-frame clones and lacks some. In the table there are about 140,000 clones, roughly 77% of which are singletons. The sample consisted of PBMCs. These receptors all stem from a middle-aged man in good health and CMV-seronegative. Both conserved end residues are part of each CDR3. The D gene is left open where the match is weak. Only some rows state a clone size, as once, few, many or a class for expanded clones.

TRBJ1-2 - few TRBV10-3 TGTGCCATCAGTGATCCAGGAGGGGAAAGCTATGGCTACACCTTC CAISDPGGESYGYTF
TRBJ2-7 - - TRBV5-6 TGTGCCAGCAGCCAGGCCTACGAGCAGTACTTC CASSQAYEQYF
TRBJ2-3 - - TRBV28 TGTGCCAGCAGTTTGGTCCGAAGGCAGGCCTCTCACGATACGCAGTATTTT CASSLVRRQASHDTQYF
TRBJ1-6 - - TRBV19 TGTGCCAGTAGTTCGGGAGGAGGGCTACATAATTCACCCCTCCACTTT CASSSGGGLHNSPLHF
TRBJ2-1 TRBD1 - TRBV7-3 TGTGCCAGCAGCTCAAACAGGGGATCCTCCGAGCAGTTCTTC CASSSNRGSSEQFF
TRBJ1-4 - - TRBV9 TGTGCCAGCAGCGTAGCCGGGTTAAATGAAAAACTGTTTTTT CASSVAGLNEKLFF
TRBJ2-7 TRBD1 - TRBV6-1 TGTGCCAGCAGTGAAGCGCTTGGGCCCGCGACAGGGTTTCCCGAGCAGTACTTC CASSEALGPATGFPEQYF
TRBJ1-5 - few TRBV6-1 TGTGCCAGCATGAGGCTGGGTCAGCCCCAGCATTTT CASMRLGQPQHF
TRBJ1-6 TRBD1 - TRBV5-4 TGTGCCAGCAGATACAGGGGCCAAAGCTCCTATAATTCACCCCTCCACTTT CASRYRGQSSYNSPLHF
TRBJ1-4 - - TRBV27 TGTGCCACCCGGACAGCAACTAATGAAAAACTGTTTTTT CATRTATNEKLFF
TRBJ1-3 TRBD1 - TRBV10-1 TGCGCCAGCAGGACACCGGCCCACACAGGGGCGCACTCTGGAAACACCATATATTTT CASRTPAHTGAHSGNTIYF
TRBJ1-4 - - TRBV7-6 TGTGCCAGCAGCTCCGGACTCAATGAAAAACTGTTTTTT CASSSGLNEKLFF
TRBJ1-6 TRBD1 few TRBV7-2 TGTGCCAGCAGCTCCGACAGGGGCGGATGGTCACCCCTCCACTTT CASSSDRGGWSPLHF
TRBJ2-6 - few TRBV10-3 TGTGCCATCAGTGGAGAGATCTCTGGGGCCAACGTCCTGACTTTC CAISGEISGANVLTF
TRBJ1-3 - - TRBV19 TGTGCCTCCGGAGCGACGGATTGGGGAAACACCATATATTTT CASGATDWGNTIYF
TRBJ1-2 - - TRBV4-1 TGCGCCAGCAGCCAAGCTGGACAGTTCTATGGCTACACCTTC CASSQAGQFYGYTF
TRBJ2-2 TRBD1 - TRBV7-9 TGTGCCAGCAGCGCATTCACAGGGGTCTCGAACACCGGGGAGCTGTTTTTT CASSAFTGVSNTGELFF
TRBJ2-1 TRBD2 once TRBV5-4 TGTGCCAGCAGCCCACGACTAGCGGGGGGGAAATACAATGAGCAGTTCTTC CASSPRLAGGKYNEQFF
TRBJ1-1 TRBD1 - TRBV9 TGTGCCAGCAGCGCCCAGATGACAGGGTCGTATGCTGAAGCTTTCTTT CASSAQMTGSYAEAFF
TRBJ1-1 - - TRBV6-5 TGTGCCAGCAGTTACTCGGGGGGTGAAGCTTTCTTT CASSYSGGEAFF
TRBJ2-1 - once TRBV5-1 TGCGCCAGCAGCCAGGGGACCGCGGCGCGGGAGCAGTTCTTC CASSQGTAAREQFF
TRBJ1-1 - few TRBV4-2 TGTGCCAGCAGCCAAGATCAGGTGAGGGCTGAAGCTTTCTTT CASSQDQVRAEAFF
TRBJ2-7 TRBD1 - TRBV4-3 TGCGCCAGCAGCCAAGGACTGTGTGACAGGGCCCACGAGCAGTACTTC CASSQGLCDRAHEQYF
TRBJ1-2 - - TRBV6-6 TGTGCCAGCAGTTACCGACAGAAACCCTGGGGCTACACCTTC CASSYRQKPWGYTF
TRBJ2-7 - - TRBV11-2 TGTGCCAGCAGCTTCACCCCCGGGAAAGCCTACGAGCAGTACTTC CASSFTPGKAYEQYF
TRBJ1-6 TRBD1 - TRBV4-1 TGCGCCAGCAGCCAACATTGGAAGGGACAGGGGTTTTTTTTTAATTCACCCCTCCACTTT CASSQHWKGQGFFFNSPLHF
TRBJ2-7 TRBD2 - TRBV5-1 TGCGCCAGCAGCTCGGGACTAGCGGGGGCCGGGTACGAGCAGTACTTC CASSSGLAGAGYEQYF
TRBJ1-1 TRBD1 - TRBV9 TGTGCCAGCAGCGTAGACGGGACAGGGTATCAAAGGAACACTGAAGCTTTCTTT CASSVDGTGYQRNTEAFF
TRBJ2-7 TRBD2 - TRBV2 TGTGCCAGCAGTCTTAGCGGGGGCGTTGCAGTAAAGCAGTACTTC CASSLSGGVAVKQYF
TRBJ2-5 - - TRBV4-1 TGCGCCAGCAGCCTGGGGGCCCAAGAGACCCAGTACTTC CASSLGAQETQYF
TRBJ2-1 TRBD2 - TRBV15 TGTGCCATCTCTAGCGGGTACAATGAGCAGTTCTTC CAISSGYNEQFF
TRBJ2-3 TRBD2 - TRBV12-5 TGTGCTAGTGGTTTGGGTTTCTTGGCGGGGGTCCACACAGATACGCAGTATTTT CASGLGFLAGVHTDTQYF
TRBJ2-4 TRBD1 - TRBV5-4 TGTGCCAGCAGCACCGGACAGGGTGGAGCCAAAAACATTCAGTACTTC CASSTGQGGAKNIQYF
TRBJ2-3 - - TRBV11-2 TGTGCCAGCAGATTGGGGCAGGGTTTACCAGATACGCAGTATTTT CASRLGQGLPDTQYF
TRBJ1-1 TRBD1 - TRBV13 TGTGCCAGCAGCGACAAATCCAGGGGGCACGCTGAAGCTTTCTTT CASSDKSRGHAEAFF
TRBJ1-1 - few TRBV4-2 TGTGCCAGCAGCCAGGAGGAGGGGCTCCCCCTCCTAGCGGAAGCTTTCTTT CASSQEEGLPLLAEAFF
TRBJ2-1 TRBD2 - TRBV19 TGTGCCAGTAGTATTGAGGAGGAGCGGGGGTATCTCTCCTACAATGAGCAGTTCTTC CASSIEEERGYLSYNEQFF
TRBJ2-6 - - TRBV5-1 TGCGCCAGCAGCTTGCGCCCTAGCAGCCTTAGCTCTGGGGCCAACGTCCTGACTTTC CASSLRPSSLSSGANVLTF
TRBJ2-7 - - TRBV11-2 TGTGCCAGCAGCTTACTAGACCTCTACGAGCAGTACTTC CASSLLDLYEQYF
TRBJ1-4 - - TRBV5-1 TGCGCCAGCAGCTGGGGACCGGGAGGGGATAATGAAAAACTGTTTTTT CASSWGPGGDNEKLFF
TRBJ1-2 TRBD1 - TRBV28 TGTGCCAGCAGCCCCAGGGGGTTAGGCTACACCTTC CASSPRGLGYTF
TRBJ2-3 TRBD2 - TRBV7-2 TGTGCCAGCAGCTTATTAGGAGTTAGCGGGGGGTACACAGATACGCAGTATTTT CASSLLGVSGGYTDTQYF
TRBJ2-3 - - TRBV29-1 TGCAGCGTTGAAGTGGGGCAGTGGGGCACAGATACGCAGTATTTT CSVEVGQWGTDTQYF
TRBJ2-7 TRBD2 - TRBV9 TGTGCCAGCAGCGCCCCAGTTGCGGGGGGGCCAAAACAATACGAGCAGTACTTC CASSAPVAGGPKQYEQYF
TRBJ1-5 - - TRBV7-6 TGTGCCAGCAGCCCGACAGATAGCAATCAGCCCCAGCATTTT CASSPTDSNQPQHF
TRBJ1-2 - - TRBV4-1 TGCGCCAGCAGCCAAGCAACAGGGCTCTATGGCTACACCTTC CASSQATGLYGYTF
TRBJ1-1 - few TRBV5-1 TGCGCCAGCAGCTCGGCGGGGTGGGGTACGACTGAAGCTTTCTTT CASSSAGWGTTEAFF
TRBJ2-5 TRBD1 - TRBV18 TGTGCCAGCTCACCGCGGACAGGGGAAGAGACCCAGTACTTC CASSPRTGEETQYF
TRBJ1-2 - - TRBV2 TGTGCCAGCAGTATCTCCAGGCAGTATGGCTACACCTTC CASSISRQYGYTF
TRBJ2-7 TRBD2 - TRBV9 TGTGCCAGCAGCGTAGGCGGGACTAGCTTCTACGAGCAGTACTTC CASSVGGTSFYEQYF
TRBJ1-2 - - TRBV4-1 TGCGCCAGCAGCCAAGCCCCCGGGGGGTATGGCTACACCTTC CASSQAPGGYGYTF
TRBJ2-7 - - TRBV19 TGTGCCAGTAGTCTAGGGGACACTAGCTCCTACGAGCAGTACTTC CASSLGDTSSYEQYF
TRBJ1-2 - - TRBV6-4 TGTGCCAGCAGTGACTCAACAGGAAACTATGGCTACACCTTC CASSDSTGNYGYTF
TRBJ1-5 TRBD1 - TRBV7-2 TGTGCCAGCAGCTTAAACAGGGGCAGGGGAGTGGGCAATCAGCCCCAGCATTTT CASSLNRGRGVGNQPQHF
TRBJ1-1 - - TRBV5-1 TGCGCCAGCAGCTTCCCCCTGGGGGGTGACCGTGAAGCTTTCTTT CASSFPLGGDREAFF
TRBJ1-2 - - TRBV6-5 TGTGCCAGCAGTTACGCAGGGTATGGCTACACCTTC CASSYAGYGYTF
TRBJ2-1 TRBD1 - TRBV2 TGTGCCAGCAGGGGGACAGGGGTTGGGGGGGTCGGTGAGCAGTTCTTC CASRGTGVGGVGEQFF
TRBJ1-1 TRBD1 - TRBV11-2 TGTGCCAGCAGTCGGAAAGCCACAGGGGGCTGGACTGAAGCTTTCTTT CASSRKATGGWTEAFF
TRBJ1-3 TRBD1 few TRBV7-7 TGTGCCAGCAGCAAGGGGGCAGCCTCTGGAAACACCATATATTTT CASSKGAASGNTIYF
TRBJ2-5 TRBD1 - TRBV4-1 TGCGCCAGCAGCCACCGGAAAGACAGGGTCGGGGAGACCCAGTACTTC CASSHRKDRVGETQYF